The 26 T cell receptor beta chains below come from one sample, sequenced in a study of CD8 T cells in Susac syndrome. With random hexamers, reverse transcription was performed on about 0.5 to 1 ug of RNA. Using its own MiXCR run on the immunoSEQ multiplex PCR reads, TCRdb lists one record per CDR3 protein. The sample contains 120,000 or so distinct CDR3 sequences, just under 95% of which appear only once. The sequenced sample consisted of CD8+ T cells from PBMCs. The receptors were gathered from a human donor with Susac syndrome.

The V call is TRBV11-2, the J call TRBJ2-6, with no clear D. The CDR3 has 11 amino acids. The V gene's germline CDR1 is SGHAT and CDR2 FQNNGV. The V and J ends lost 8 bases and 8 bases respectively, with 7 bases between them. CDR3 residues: CASGPPNVLTF. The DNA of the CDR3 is TGTGCCAGCGGGCCGCCCAACGTCCTGACTTTC.

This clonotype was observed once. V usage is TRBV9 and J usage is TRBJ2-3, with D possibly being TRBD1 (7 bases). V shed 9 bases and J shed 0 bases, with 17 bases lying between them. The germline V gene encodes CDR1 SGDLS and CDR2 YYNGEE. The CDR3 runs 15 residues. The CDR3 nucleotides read TGTGCCACCACCAGGGGGGCGGATAGCACAGATACGCAGTATTTT. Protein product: CATTRGADSTDTQYF.

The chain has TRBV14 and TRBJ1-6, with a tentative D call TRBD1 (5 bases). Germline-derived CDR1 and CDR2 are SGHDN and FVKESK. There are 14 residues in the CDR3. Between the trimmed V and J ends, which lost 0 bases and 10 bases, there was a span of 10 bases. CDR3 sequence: CASSQESGLSPLHF. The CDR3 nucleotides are TGTGCCAGCAGCCAAGAGTCAGGGCTATCACCCCTCCACTTT. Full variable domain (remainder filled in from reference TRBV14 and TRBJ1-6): EAGVTQFPSHSVIEKGQTVTLRCDPISGHDNLYWYRRVMGKEIKFLLHFVKESKQDESGMPNNRFLAERTGGTYSTLKVQPAELEDSGVYFCASSQESGLSPLHFGNGTRLTVT.

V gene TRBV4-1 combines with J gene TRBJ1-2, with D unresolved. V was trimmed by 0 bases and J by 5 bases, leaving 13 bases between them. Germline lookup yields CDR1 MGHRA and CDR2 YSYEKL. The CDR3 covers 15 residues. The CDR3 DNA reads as TGCGCCAGCAGCCAAGATTTAGCACTATCGTATGGCTACACCTTC. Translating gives CASSQDLALSYGYTF.

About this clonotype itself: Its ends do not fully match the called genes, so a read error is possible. The CDR3 sequence is CASSLSPEPYEQYF. The CDR3, as DNA: TGTGCCAGCAGTCTATCGCCGGAACCCTACGAGCAGTACTTC. The rearrangement joins TRBV27 to TRBJ2-7; D is ambiguous. In germline, CDR1 is MNHEY, CDR2 SMNVEV (reference sequence). The CDR3 length is 14 residues.

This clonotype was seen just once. The CDR3 DNA follows: TGCGCCAGCAGCCAAGAGCGCCTCACAGATACGCAGTATTTT. This translates into CASSQERLTDTQYF. The V gene is TRBV4-3, the J gene TRBJ2-3; D gene ambiguous. The germline V gene encodes CDR1 LGHNA and CDR2 YSLEER. V shed 0 bases and J shed 2 bases, with 6 bases lying between them. The CDR3 sequence is 14 residues long.

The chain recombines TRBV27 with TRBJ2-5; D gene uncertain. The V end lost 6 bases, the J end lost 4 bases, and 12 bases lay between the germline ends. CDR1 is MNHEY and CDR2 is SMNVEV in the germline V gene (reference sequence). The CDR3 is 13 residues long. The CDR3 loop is CASRSRWAETQYF. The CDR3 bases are TGTGCCAGCAGGAGTAGGTGGGCAGAGACCCAGTACTTC.

The CDR3 spells CSASGNDRVKGYTF. Written as DNA, the CDR3 is TGCAGTGCTAGTGGTAACGACAGGGTAAAGGGCTACACCTTC. The chain is built from TRBV20-1 and TRBJ1-2, with 7 bases aligning to TRBD1. CDR1 and CDR2 from the germline V gene are DFQATT and SNEGSKA (reference sequence). This CDR3 spans 14 amino acids. V was pared by 3 bases and J by 8 bases, with 12 bases of the junction left unmatched.

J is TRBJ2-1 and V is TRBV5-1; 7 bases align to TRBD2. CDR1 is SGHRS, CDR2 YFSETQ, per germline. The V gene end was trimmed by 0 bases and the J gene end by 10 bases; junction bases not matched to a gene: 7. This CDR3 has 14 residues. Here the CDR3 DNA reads TGCGCCAGCAGCTTGGGTGGCCTGCGGGGGGAGCAGTTCTTC. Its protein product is CASSLGGLRGEQFF.

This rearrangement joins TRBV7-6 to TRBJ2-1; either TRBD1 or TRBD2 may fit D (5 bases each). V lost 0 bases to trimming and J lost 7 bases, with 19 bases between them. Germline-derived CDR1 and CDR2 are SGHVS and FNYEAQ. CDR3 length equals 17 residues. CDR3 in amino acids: CASSLAFGTRGENEQFF. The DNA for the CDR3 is TGTGCCAGCAGCTTAGCGTTTGGGACCCGCGGTGAGAATGAGCAGTTCTTC.

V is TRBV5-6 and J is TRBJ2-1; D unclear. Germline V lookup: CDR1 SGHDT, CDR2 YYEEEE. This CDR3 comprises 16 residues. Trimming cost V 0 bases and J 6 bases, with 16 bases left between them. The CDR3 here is CASSLAVSPLGNEQFF. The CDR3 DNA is TGTGCCAGCAGCTTGGCGGTATCCCCCTTGGGCAATGAGCAGTTCTTC.

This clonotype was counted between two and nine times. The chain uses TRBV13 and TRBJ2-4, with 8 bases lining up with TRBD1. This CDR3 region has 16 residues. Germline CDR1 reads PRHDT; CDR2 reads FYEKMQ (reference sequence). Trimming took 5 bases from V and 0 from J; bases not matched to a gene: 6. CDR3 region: CASSRGTGLAKNIQYF. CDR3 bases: TGTGCCAGCAGCAGAGGGACAGGACTAGCCAAAAACATTCAGTACTTC.

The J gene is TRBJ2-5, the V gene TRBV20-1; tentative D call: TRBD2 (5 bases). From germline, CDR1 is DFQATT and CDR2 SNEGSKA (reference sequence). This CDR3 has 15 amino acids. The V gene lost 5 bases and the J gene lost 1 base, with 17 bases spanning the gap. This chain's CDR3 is CSAPGGRAVQETQYF. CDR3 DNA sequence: TGCAGTGCTCCAGGTGGGCGGGCAGTCCAAGAGACCCAGTACTTC.

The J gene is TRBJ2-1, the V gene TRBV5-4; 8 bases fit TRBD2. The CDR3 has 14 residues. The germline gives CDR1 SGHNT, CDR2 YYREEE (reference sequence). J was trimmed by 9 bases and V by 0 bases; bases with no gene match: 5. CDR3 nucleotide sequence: TGTGCCAGCAGCTTGGAAAGCGGGGGAAGTGAGCAGTTCTTC. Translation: CASSLESGGSEQFF.

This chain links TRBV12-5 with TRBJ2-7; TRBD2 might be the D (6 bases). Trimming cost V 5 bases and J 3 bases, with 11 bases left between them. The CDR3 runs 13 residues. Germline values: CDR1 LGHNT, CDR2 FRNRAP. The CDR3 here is CASGTGTLYEQYF. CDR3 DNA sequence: TGTGCTAGTGGTACCGGGACTCTCTACGAGCAGTACTTC.

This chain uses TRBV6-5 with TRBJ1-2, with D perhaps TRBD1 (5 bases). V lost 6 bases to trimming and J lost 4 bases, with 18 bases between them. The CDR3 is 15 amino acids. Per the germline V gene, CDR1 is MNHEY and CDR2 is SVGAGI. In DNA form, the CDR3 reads TGTGCCAGCAGCCCGCCGGGACTGCTGTTCTATGGCTACACCTTC. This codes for CASSPPGLLFYGYTF.

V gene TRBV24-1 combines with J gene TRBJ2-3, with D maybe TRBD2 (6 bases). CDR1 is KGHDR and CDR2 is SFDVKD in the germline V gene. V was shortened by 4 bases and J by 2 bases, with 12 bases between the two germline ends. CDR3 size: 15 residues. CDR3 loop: CATSDGGTYTDTQYF. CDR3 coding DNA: TGTGCCACCAGTGACGGAGGGACCTACACAGATACGCAGTATTTT.

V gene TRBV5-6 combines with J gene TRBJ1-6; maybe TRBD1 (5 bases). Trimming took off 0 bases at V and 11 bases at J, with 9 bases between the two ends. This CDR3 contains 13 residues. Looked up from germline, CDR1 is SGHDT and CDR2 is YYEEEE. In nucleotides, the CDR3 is TGTGCCAGCAGCTTGGGGACAAGCGCACCCCTCCACTTT. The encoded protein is CASSLGTSAPLHF.

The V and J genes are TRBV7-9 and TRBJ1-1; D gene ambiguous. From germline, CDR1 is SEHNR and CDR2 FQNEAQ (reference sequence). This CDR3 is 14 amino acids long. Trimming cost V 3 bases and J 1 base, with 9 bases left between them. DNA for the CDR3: TGTGCCAGCAGCTTTGTCCTGGAGAACACTGAAGCTTTCTTT. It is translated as CASSFVLENTEAFF.

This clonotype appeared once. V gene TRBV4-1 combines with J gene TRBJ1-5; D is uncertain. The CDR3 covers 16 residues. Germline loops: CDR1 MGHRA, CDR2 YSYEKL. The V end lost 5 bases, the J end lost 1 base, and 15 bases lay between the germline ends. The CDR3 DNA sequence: TGCGCCAGCAGCACCGCACCCCCCGGGAGCAATCAGCCCCAGCATTTT. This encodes CASSTAPPGSNQPQHF.

The CDR3 DNA is TGTGCCAGCAGCGATTTTGACTATGGCTACACCTTC. Residues: CASSDFDYGYTF. The V gene is TRBV2, the J gene TRBJ1-2; the D is unclear. Germline-derived CDR1 and CDR2 are SNHLY and FYNNEI. This CDR3 comprises 12 residues. V was shortened by 6 bases and J by 3 bases, with 8 bases between the two germline ends.

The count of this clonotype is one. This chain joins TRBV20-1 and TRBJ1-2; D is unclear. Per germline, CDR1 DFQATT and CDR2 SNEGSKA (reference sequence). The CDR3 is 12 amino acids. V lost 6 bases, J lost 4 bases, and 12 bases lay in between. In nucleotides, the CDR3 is TGCAGTGCCCGGAGTACTTTCTATGGCTACACCTTC. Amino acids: CSARSTFYGYTF.

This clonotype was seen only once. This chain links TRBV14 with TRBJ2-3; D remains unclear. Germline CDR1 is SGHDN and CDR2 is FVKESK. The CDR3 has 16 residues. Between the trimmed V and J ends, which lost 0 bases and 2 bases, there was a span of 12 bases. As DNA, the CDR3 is TGTGCCAGCAGCCAAGACCCCAACGGGTACACAGATACGCAGTATTTT. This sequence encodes CASSQDPNGYTDTQYF.

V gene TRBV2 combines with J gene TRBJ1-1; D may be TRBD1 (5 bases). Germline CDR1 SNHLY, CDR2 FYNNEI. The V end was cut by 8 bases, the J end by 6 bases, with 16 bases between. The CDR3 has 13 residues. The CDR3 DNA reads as TGTGCCAGCCGGGGCCCGCTGGGGGCTGAAGCTTTCTTT. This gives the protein CASRGPLGAEAFF.

The DNA for the CDR3 is TGCGCCAGCAGGGAGGACAGGCTCACAGATACGCAGTATTTT. This sequence encodes CASREDRLTDTQYF. This chain connects TRBV5-1 to TRBJ2-3; 7 nucleotides match TRBD1. This CDR3 region has 14 residues. Trimming took 5 bases from V and 2 from J; bases not matched to a gene: 5. Germline CDR1 reads SGHRS; CDR2 reads YFSETQ.

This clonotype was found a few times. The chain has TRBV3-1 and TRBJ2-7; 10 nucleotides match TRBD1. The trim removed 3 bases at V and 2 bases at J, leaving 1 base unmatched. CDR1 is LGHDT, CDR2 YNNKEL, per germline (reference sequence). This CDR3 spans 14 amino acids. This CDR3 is CASSQGTGAYEQYF. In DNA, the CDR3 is TGTGCCAGCAGCCAGGGGACAGGGGCCTACGAGCAGTACTTC.